A single TCR beta chain is shown here with its context. The sample comes from a study of shared T cell receptors in the human thymus. The CDR3 length is 14 residues. Germline CDR1 and CDR2: GTSNPN and SVGIG (reference sequence). The V end was cut by 3 bases, the J end by 0 bases, with 11 bases between. Generated by immunoSEQ multiplex PCR, the TCRdb table keeps only in-frame clones and is missing some. The table records 650,000 to 950,000 clones, 80% to 90% of them present only once. These data were also reused for a study on human thymus T cells. That study reports: In corrective heart surgery, resections were taken, and these provided the thymus tissue. What appeared biased in thymic and blood repertoires was the usage of V and J genes. Related research examined unrelated individuals and reported that their thymic repertoires overlapped highly.

The clonotype originates from a girl under two years old with a congenital heart defect. Sequenced: thymocytes. The rearrangement joins TRBV30 to TRBJ1-1, with D possibly matching TRBD1 (6 bases). The CDR3: CAWRMTGLNTEAFF. CDR3 coding DNA: TGTGCCTGGAGGATGACAGGTTTGAACACTGAAGCTTTCTTT.